The clone carrying this T cell receptor (beta chain) was seen a handful of times. Its antigen is undetermined. The data originate from a study of blood T cells in healthy people across ages. Notes on the study in general: Considered underestimates were the diversity estimates obtained from one million T cells. Fewer expanded clones and more diversity marked long-lived versus aged donors. Naive and antigen-experienced cells could not be conclusively compared, given unsorted PBMCs.

Primers used in a second PCR of about 7 to 12 cycles were a sample-barcoded 5' primer and a J-beta primer mix. TCRdb reprocessed the 5' RACE reads via MiXCR and lists one record per CDR3 protein. This table has around 2 million distinct CDR3 sequences, 39% appearing once. Per-sample PBMC isolation yielded at least 7 million cells. J was trimmed by 0 bases and V by 8 bases; bases with no gene match: 11. The V gene's germline CDR1 is SNHLY and CDR2 FYNNEI. The CDR3 length is 17 residues. This clonotype was obtained from a human donor in good health. Sequenced sample: blood. The chain uses TRBV2 and TRBJ2-3; 10 bases line up with TRBD2. CDR3 region: CASWISGGALSTDTQYF. As DNA, the CDR3 is TGTGCCAGCTGGATCAGCGGGGGGGCCTTAAGCACAGATACGCAGTATTTT.